Listed here are 10 T cell receptor beta chains from one sample, sequenced in a study of T cells in Graves' hyperthyroidism and ophthalmopathy. Regions amplified from RNA transcripts were the TCR beta CDR3 regions. The TCR CDR3 first-round RT-PCR relied on the HTBI primer set. TCRdb re-called the multiplex PCR reads with MiXCR, one entry per CDR3 protein. This sample has over 400,000 distinct CDR3 sequences, with under 15% found just once. Material: blood. These receptors all come from a man aged 18 to 30 with Graves' ophthalmopathy.

The sample holds many counts of this clonotype. This sequence joins TRBV2 and TRBJ1-5; D perhaps matches TRBD1 (5 bases). V lost 7 bases and J 4 bases, leaving 11 bases between the germline ends. Germline CDR1 is SNHLY and CDR2 is FYNNEI. This CDR3 has 13 residues. For the CDR3, the DNA is TGTGCCAGCAATCGGGGGGGGAATCAGCCCCAGCATTTT. Its translation: CASNRGGNQPQHF.

This clonotype was picked up many times. V gene TRBV5-8 combines with J gene TRBJ2-5; D is undetermined. V lost 5 bases, J lost 5 bases, and 19 bases lay in between. Germline V CDR1 and CDR2: SGHTS, YDEGEE. The length of the CDR3 is 15 residues. The CDR3 protein is CASSIGDQLGETQYF. The CDR3 DNA follows: TGTGCCAGCAGTATCGGAGACCAACTCGGGGAGACCCAGTACTTC.

This clonotype was seen many times. The chain recombines TRBV12-3 or TRBV12-4 with TRBJ1-1; 12 nucleotides match TRBD1. V lost 1 base, J lost 1 base, and 7 bases stayed unmatched. The CDR3 is 18 amino acids. CDR3 sequence: CASSLEGTGGLGNTEAFF. CDR3 nucleotide sequence: TGTGCCAGCAGTTTAGAGGGGACAGGGGGCTTAGGGAACACTGAAGCTTTCTTT.

A few counts support this clonotype. DNA for the CDR3: TGCGCCAGCAGCTTGAGGTTTGAAGCTTTCTTT. Amino acids: CASSLRFEAFF. This chain connects TRBV5-1 to TRBJ1-1; D is ambiguous. Trimming took off 1 base at V and 7 bases at J, with 5 bases between the two ends. Germline CDR1 reads SGHRS; CDR2 reads YFSETQ. CDR3 length: 11 amino acids.

V and J are TRBV5-1 and TRBJ1-3, with 9 nucleotides matching TRBD1. After removal of 4 bases from V and 3 bases from J, the junction contained 14 bases not matched to a gene. The V gene's germline CDR1 is SGHRS and CDR2 YFSETQ. This CDR3 is built from 18 residues. The CDR3: CASSLTPTGTGSGNTIYF. The CDR3, as DNA: TGCGCCAGCAGCCTTACACCAACCGGGACAGGGAGTGGAAACACCATATATTTT. Based on the CDR3 plus reference TRBV5-1 and TRBJ1-3, the full variable domain is KAGVTQTPRYLIKTRGQQVTLSCSPISGHRSVSWYQQTPGQGLQFLFEYFSETQRNKGNFPGRFSGRQFSNSRSEMNVSTLELGDSALYLCASSLTPTGTGSGNTIYFGEGSWLTVV.

Many counts were recorded for this clonotype. The chain combines TRBV9 with TRBJ2-7; 8 bases align to TRBD1. Germline trimming cut 0 bases from V and 7 bases from J; bases unmatched to any gene: 3. The CDR3 is made up of 13 amino acids. Looked up from germline, CDR1 is SGDLS and CDR2 is YYNGEE. The CDR3 DNA sequence: TGTGCCAGCAGCGTAGATCGGACAGGGGAGCAGTACTTC. Protein product: CASSVDRTGEQYF.

This clonotype has a count of ten or more. This chain connects TRBV9 to TRBJ2-5; D is possibly TRBD1 or TRBD2 (5 bases each). The V end was cut by 4 bases, the J end by 3 bases, with 13 bases between. This CDR3 has 14 amino acids. The germline CDR1 and CDR2 sequences are SGDLS and YYNGEE. CDR3 amino acids: CASSSSGTEETQYF. The CDR3 DNA is TGTGCCAGCAGCTCCTCCGGGACGGAAGAGACCCAGTACTTC.

The chain joins TRBV6-1 to TRBJ1-3; D not resolved. V shed 6 bases and J shed 4 bases, with 13 bases lying between them. In germline, CDR1 is MNHNS, CDR2 SASEGT. The CDR3 is made up of 14 amino acids. The CDR3: CASRKPYSGNTIYF. CDR3 in DNA: TGTGCCAGCAGGAAACCCTACTCGGGAAACACCATATATTTT.

This clonotype was picked up many times. The gene calls are TRBV7-8 and TRBJ2-1, with 8 bases matching TRBD1. Germline V lookup: CDR1 SGHVS, CDR2 FQNEAQ. The CDR3 is 16 amino acids. V gave up 5 bases and J gave up 12 bases; unmatched junction bases: 18. The CDR3 nucleotides are TGTGCCAGCAGCCTTACTCGGGGCAGGGGGCGAGAAGGGCAGTTCTTC. This encodes CASSLTRGRGREGQFF. Variable domain in full (rest from reference TRBV7-8 and TRBJ2-1): GAGVSQSPRYKVAKRGQDVALRCDPISGHVSLFWYQQALGQGPEFLTYFQNEAQLDKSGLPSDRFFAERPEGSVSTLKIQRTQQEDSAVYLCASSLTRGRGREGQFFGPGTRLTVL.

This clonotype was counted only a few times. The chain carries TRBV7-3 and TRBJ2-1, with 9 bases aligning to TRBD1. Germline assignment: CDR1 SGHTA and CDR2 FQGTGA. The junction had 6 bases not matched to a gene; V was cut back by 3 bases and J by 0 bases. CDR3 length equals 17 residues. DNA of the CDR3: TGTGCCAGCAGCTTTTGGGGGACAGGGAGCTCCTACAATGAGCAGTTCTTC. It specifies CASSFWGTGSSYNEQFF.